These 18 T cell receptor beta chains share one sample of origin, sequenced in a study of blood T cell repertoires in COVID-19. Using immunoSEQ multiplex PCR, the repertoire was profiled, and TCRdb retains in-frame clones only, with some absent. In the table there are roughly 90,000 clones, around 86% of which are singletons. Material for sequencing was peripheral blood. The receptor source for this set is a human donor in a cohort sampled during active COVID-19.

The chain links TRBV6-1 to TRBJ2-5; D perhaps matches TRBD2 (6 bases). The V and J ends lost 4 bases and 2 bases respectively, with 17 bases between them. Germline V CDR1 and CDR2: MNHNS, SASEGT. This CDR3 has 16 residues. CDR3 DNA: TGTGCCAGCAGTGTCAGGGACGGGAGCACTCAAGAGACCCAGTACTTC. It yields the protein CASSVRDGSTQETQYF.

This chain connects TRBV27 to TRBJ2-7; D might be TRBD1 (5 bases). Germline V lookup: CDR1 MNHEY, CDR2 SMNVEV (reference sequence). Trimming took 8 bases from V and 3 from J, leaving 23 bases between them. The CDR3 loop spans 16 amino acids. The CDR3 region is CASRPSGQGNYYEQYF. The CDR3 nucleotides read TGTGCCAGCCGTCCGAGTGGTCAGGGCAACTACTACGAGCAGTACTTC.

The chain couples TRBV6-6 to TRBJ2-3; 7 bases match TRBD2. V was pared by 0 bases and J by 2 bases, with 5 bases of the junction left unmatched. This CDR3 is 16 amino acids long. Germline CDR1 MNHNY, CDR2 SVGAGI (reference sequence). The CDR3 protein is CASSYSTGGFTDTQYF. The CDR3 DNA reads TGTGCCAGCAGTTACTCTACGGGAGGCTTCACAGATACGCAGTATTTT.

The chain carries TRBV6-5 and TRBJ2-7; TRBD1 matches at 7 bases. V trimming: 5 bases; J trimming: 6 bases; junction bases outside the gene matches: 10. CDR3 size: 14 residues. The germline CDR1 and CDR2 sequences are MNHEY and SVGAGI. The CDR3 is CASSRQGRFSEQYF. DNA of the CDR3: TGTGCCAGCAGTCGACAGGGCCGATTCAGCGAGCAGTACTTC.

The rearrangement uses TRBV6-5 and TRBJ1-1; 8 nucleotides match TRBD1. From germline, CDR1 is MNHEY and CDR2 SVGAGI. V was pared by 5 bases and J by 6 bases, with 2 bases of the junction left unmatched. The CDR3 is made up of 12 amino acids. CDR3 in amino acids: CASSQQGAEAFF. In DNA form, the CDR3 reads TGTGCCAGCAGTCAACAGGGGGCTGAAGCTTTCTTT.

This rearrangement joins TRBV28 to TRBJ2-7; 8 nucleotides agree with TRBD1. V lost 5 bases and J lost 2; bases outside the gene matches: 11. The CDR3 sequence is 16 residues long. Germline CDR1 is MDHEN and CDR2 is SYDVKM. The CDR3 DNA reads TGTGCCAGCAGTCTCACCCCCCAGGGGGCGGCCTACGAGCAGTACTTC. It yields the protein CASSLTPQGAAYEQYF.

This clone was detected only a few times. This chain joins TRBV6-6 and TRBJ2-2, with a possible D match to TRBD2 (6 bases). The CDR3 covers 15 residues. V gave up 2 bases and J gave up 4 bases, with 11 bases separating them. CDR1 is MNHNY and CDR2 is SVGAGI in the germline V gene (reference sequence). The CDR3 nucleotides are TGTGCCAGCAGTTACGGAGGGATCGGCACCGGGGAGCTGTTTTTT. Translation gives CASSYGGIGTGELFF.

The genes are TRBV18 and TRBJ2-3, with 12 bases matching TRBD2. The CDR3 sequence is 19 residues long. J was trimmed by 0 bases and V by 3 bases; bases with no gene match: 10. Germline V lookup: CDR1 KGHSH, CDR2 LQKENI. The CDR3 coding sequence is TGTGCCAGCTCACCTCGCCTCGCCGGGACTAGCGGGAGCACAGATACGCAGTATTTT. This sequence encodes CASSPRLAGTSGSTDTQYF. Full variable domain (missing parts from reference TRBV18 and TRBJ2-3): NAGVMQNPRHLVRRRGQEARLRCSPMKGHSHVYWYRQLPEEGLKFMVYLQKENIIDESGMPKERFSAEFPKEGPSILRIQQVVRGDSAAYFCASSPRLAGTSGSTDTQYFGPGTRLTVL.

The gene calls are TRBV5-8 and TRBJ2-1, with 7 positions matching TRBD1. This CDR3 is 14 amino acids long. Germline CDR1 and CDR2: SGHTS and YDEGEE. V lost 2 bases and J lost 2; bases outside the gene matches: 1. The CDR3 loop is CASSFQGAYNEQFF. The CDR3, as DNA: TGTGCCAGCAGCTTCCAGGGGGCCTACAATGAGCAGTTCTTC. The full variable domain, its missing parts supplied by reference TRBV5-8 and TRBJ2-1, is EAGVTQSPTHLIKTRGQQATLRCSPISGHTSVYWYQQALGLGLQFLLWYDEGEERNRGNFPPRFSGRQFPNYSSELNVNALELEDSALYLCASSFQGAYNEQFFGPGTRLTVL.

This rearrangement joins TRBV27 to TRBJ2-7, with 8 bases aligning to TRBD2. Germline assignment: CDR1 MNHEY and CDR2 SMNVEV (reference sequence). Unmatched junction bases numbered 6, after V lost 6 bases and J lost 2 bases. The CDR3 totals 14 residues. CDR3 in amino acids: CASRRVAGPYEQYF. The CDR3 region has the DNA TGTGCCAGCAGGCGGGTAGCGGGGCCCTACGAGCAGTACTTC.

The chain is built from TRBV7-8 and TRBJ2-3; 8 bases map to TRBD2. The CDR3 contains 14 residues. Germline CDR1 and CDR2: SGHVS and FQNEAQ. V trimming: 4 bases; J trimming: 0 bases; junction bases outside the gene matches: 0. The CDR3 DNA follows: TGTGCCAGCAGCTCTAGCGGGAGCACAGATACGCAGTATTTT. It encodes CASSSSGSTDTQYF.

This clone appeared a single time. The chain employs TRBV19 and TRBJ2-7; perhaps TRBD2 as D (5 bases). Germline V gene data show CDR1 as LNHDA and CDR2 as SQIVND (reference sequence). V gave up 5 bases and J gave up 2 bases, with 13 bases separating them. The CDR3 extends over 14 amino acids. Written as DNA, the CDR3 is TGTGCCAGTAGTCCGGGAAGCTCGCCCTACGAGCAGTACTTC. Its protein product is CASSPGSSPYEQYF.

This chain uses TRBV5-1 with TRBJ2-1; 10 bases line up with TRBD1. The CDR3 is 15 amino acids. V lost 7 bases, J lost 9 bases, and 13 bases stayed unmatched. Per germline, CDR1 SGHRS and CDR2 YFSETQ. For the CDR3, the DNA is TGCGCCAGCGGATTTTCCGGGACAGGGGATGGTGAGCAGTTCTTC. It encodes CASGFSGTGDGEQFF.

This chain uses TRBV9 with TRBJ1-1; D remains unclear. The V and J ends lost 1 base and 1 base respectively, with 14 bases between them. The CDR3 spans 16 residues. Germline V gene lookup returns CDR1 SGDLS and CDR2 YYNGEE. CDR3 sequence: CASSVTVTGENTEAFF. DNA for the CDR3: TGTGCCAGCAGCGTAACGGTGACCGGAGAGAACACTGAAGCTTTCTTT. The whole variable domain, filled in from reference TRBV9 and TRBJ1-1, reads DSGVTQTPKHLITATGQRVTLRCSPRSGDLSVYWYQQSLDQGLQFLIQYYNGEERAKGNILERFSAQQFPDLHSELNLSSLELGDSALYFCASSVTVTGENTEAFFGQGTRLTVV.

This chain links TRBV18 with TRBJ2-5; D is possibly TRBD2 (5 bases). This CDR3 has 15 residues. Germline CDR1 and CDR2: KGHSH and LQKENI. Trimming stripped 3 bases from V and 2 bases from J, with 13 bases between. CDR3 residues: CASSPSTGIQETQYF. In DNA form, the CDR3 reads TGTGCCAGCTCACCCTCGACCGGGATACAAGAGACCCAGTACTTC. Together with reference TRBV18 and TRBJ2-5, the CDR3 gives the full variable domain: NAGVMQNPRHLVRRRGQEARLRCSPMKGHSHVYWYRQLPEEGLKFMVYLQKENIIDESGMPKERFSAEFPKEGPSILRIQQVVRGDSAAYFCASSPSTGIQETQYFGPGTRLLVL.

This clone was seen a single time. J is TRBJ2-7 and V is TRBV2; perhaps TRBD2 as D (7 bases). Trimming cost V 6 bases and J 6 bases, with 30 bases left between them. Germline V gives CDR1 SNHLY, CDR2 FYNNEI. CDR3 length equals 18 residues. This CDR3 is CASSLRGASGLSGGEQYF. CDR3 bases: TGTGCCAGCAGCCTCCGGGGGGCCAGCGGACTATCCGGGGGCGAGCAGTACTTC.

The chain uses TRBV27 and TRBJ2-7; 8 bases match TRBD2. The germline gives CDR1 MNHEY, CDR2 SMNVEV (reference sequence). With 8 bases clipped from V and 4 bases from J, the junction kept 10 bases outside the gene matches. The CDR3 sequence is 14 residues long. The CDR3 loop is CASSSGTRFYEQYF. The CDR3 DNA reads TGTGCCAGCTCCTCGGGGACTAGATTTTACGAGCAGTACTTC.

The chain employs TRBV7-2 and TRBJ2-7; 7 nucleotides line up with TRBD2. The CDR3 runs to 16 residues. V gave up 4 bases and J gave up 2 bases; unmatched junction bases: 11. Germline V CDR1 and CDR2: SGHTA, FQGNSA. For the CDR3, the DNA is TGTGCCAGCAGCTCTGGGGGGGGTGGTGGGGCCTACGAGCAGTACTTC. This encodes CASSSGGGGGAYEQYF.